The 29 T cell receptor beta chains below all came from one sample that was sequenced in a study of post-analysis software for immune sequencing data. Broader study findings: Higher frequency in patients than in controls was seen for about five TRBV segments, with TRBV5-6, TRBV5-1 and TRBV20-1 among them.

Prepared TCR beta cDNA libraries contained unique molecular identifiers. MiXCR was run by TCRdb on the PCR reads, yielding one entry per CDR3 protein. The sample yields over 150,000 distinct CDR3 sequences, about 32% seen once. No antigen has been assigned to these receptors. Input material: blood. The origin of the receptors is a girl under 18 with multiple sclerosis.

This clonotype was detected ten times or more. The chain joins TRBV4-1 to TRBJ2-7, with 7 bases that match TRBD1. V lost 4 bases to trimming and J lost 3 bases; unmatched junction nucleotides: 6. CDR1 is MGHRA, CDR2 YSYEKL, per germline. CDR3 length: 14 amino acids. This CDR3 is CASSPLRTGYEQYF. CDR3 bases: TGCGCCAGCAGCCCCCTCCGGACAGGCTACGAGCAGTACTTC.

Ten or more counts support this clonotype. The chain is built from TRBV3-1 and TRBJ2-7, with a tentative D call TRBD2 (5 bases). From germline, CDR1 is LGHDT and CDR2 YNNKEL (reference sequence). This CDR3 is 12 amino acids long. The V gene lost 3 bases and the J gene lost 3 bases, with 6 bases spanning the gap. The CDR3 nucleotides are TGTGCCAGCAGCCAGGGAGACTACGAGCAGTACTTC. Its protein is CASSQGDYEQYF.

The CDR3 DNA is TGTGCCAGCAGTTTAGGAGGGACTAGTTCAAGGGCAGATGTGGAGTATTTT. Encoded protein: CASSLGGTSSRADVEYF. The chain joins TRBV12-3 or TRBV12-4 to TRBJ2-3; the match to TRBD2 covers 8 bases. V was clipped by 1 base and J by 13 bases; unmatched bases: 19. The CDR3 contains 17 residues.

Many counts were recorded for this clonotype. V is TRBV29-1 and J is TRBJ2-7; TRBD2 matches 9 bases. The CDR3 length is 15 residues. The germline gives CDR1 SQVTM, CDR2 ANQGSEA. J was trimmed by 2 bases and V by 0 bases; bases with no gene match: 5. The CDR3 DNA follows: TGCAGCGTTGAAGATTCCTCTAGCGGGACCTACGAGCAGTACTTC. Translating gives CSVEDSSSGTYEQYF.

This clonotype turned up a few times. V usage is TRBV12-3 or TRBV12-4 and J usage is TRBJ1-5; 8 nucleotides match TRBD1. The CDR3 is made up of 14 amino acids. The V segment lost 5 bases and the J segment 6 bases; nucleotides outside the gene matches: 6. The CDR3 DNA follows: TGTGCCAGCAGTCCCGGACAGGGCGCTCAGCCCCAGCATTTT. Translation gives CASSPGQGAQPQHF.

The CDR3 DNA reads TGTGCCAGCAGTTTACGTTACGTCGCAACTAATGAAAAACTGTTTTTT. This gives the protein CASSLRYVATNEKLFF. V usage is TRBV28 and J usage is TRBJ1-4; D ambiguous. The germline V and J ends were trimmed by 2 bases and 0 bases, with 10 bases remaining between them. This CDR3 region has 16 residues. Germline V gene data show CDR1 as MDHEN and CDR2 as SYDVKM.

This clonotype has only a few counts. V and J are TRBV11-2 and TRBJ2-1; 7 bases fit TRBD2. The CDR3 has 16 amino acids. V was pared by 5 bases and J by 6 bases, with 13 bases of the junction left unmatched. Germline assignment: CDR1 SGHAT and CDR2 FQNNGV. The CDR3 DNA reads as TGTGCCAGCAGCAAAGGGACTACCGGCCTTCTCAATGAGCAGTTCTTC. It codes for CASSKGTTGLLNEQFF.

This clonotype was counted at least ten times. This CDR3 reads CASSSLPGEGENIQYF. DNA for the CDR3: TGTGCCAGCAGCTCCCTCCCTGGGGAGGGGGAAAACATTCAGTACTTC. The chain links TRBV5-5 to TRBJ2-4; weak D call: TRBD2 (7 bases). The CDR3 spans 16 residues. Germline-derived CDR1 and CDR2 are SGHKS and YYEKEE (reference sequence). The V gene lost 3 bases and the J gene lost 5 bases, with 18 bases spanning the gap.

The chain is built from TRBV30 and TRBJ1-5; 8 nucleotides align to TRBD1. The CDR3 loop spans 16 amino acids. Germline trimming cut 0 bases from V and 1 base from J; bases unmatched to any gene: 5. Germline V gene data show CDR1 as GTSNPN and CDR2 as SVGIG (reference sequence). The CDR3 is CAWSVDRGESNQPQHF. The CDR3, as DNA: TGTGCCTGGAGTGTTGACAGGGGTGAGAGCAATCAGCCCCAGCATTTT.

This clonotype was seen a handful of times. The J gene is TRBJ2-7, the V gene TRBV10-3; D tentatively reads TRBD1 or TRBD2 (6 bases each). The CDR3 sequence is 20 residues long. Looked up from germline, CDR1 is ENHRY and CDR2 is SYGVKD. V lost 3 bases and J lost 4, with 31 bases in between. CDR3 amino acids: CAISDRQGSGLGRRLYEQYF. CDR3 nucleotide sequence: TGTGCCATCAGTGATCGTCAGGGGAGCGGGCTTGGGCGGCGTTTATACGAGCAGTACTTC.

Worth noting for this clonotype: Possible read error: a much larger clone is one base away. The chain couples TRBV4-1 to TRBJ2-3; TRBD1 might be the D (6 bases). Germline-derived CDR1 and CDR2 are MGHRA and YSYEKL. This CDR3 is built from 14 residues. V lost 6 bases and J 0 bases, leaving 10 bases between the germline ends. The CDR3 reads CASRRTASTDTQYF. The CDR3 DNA follows: TGCGCCAGCAGGAGGACAGCGAGCACAGATACGCAGTATTTT.

The chain couples TRBV28 to TRBJ2-4; 9 nucleotides agree with TRBD2. The assigned J gene may be wrong: the sequence end matches TRBJ2-7 better. From germline, CDR1 is MDHEN and CDR2 SYDVKM. The length of the CDR3 is 16 residues. In DNA form, the CDR3 reads TGTGCCAGCAGTTTAGAAGGTAGCGGGAGATTCTACGAGCAGTACTTC. The encoded protein is CASSLEGSGRFYEQYF.

This rearrangement joins TRBV3-1 to TRBJ1-2; weak D call: TRBD1 (5 bases). Trimming shortened V by 3 bases and J by 4 bases, and 9 bases separated the two germline ends. Germline V lookup: CDR1 LGHDT, CDR2 YNNKEL (reference sequence). The CDR3 contains 13 residues. CDR3 in amino acids: CASSQGGAYGYTF. CDR3 DNA sequence: TGTGCCAGCAGCCAGGGGGGAGCCTATGGCTACACCTTC.

This clonotype was seen a single time. A read error is possible here, since a much larger clone lies one base away. This rearrangement joins TRBV5-1 to TRBJ2-1; the D is unclear. Germline CDR1 and CDR2: SGHRS and YFSETQ. This CDR3 is 14 amino acids long. The CDR3 is CASSTNPPNNERFF. The CDR3 DNA sequence: TGCGCCAGCTCTACCAACCCACCGAACAATGAGCGGTTCTTC.

The chain has TRBV29-1 and TRBJ2-5; the D gene is possibly TRBD1 (5 bases). Per the germline V gene, CDR1 is SQVTM and CDR2 is ANQGSEA. The CDR3 runs 12 residues. V was clipped by 8 bases and J by 5 bases, with 15 bases between them. CDR3 nucleotides: TGCAGCTTCCAAAGGGGCGCGGAGACCCAGTACTTC. Translation gives CSFQRGAETQYF.

This clonotype was found once. The chain joins TRBV7-9 to TRBJ2-1; D is undetermined. The V gene lost 5 bases and the J gene lost 0 bases, with 14 bases spanning the gap. The CDR3 length is 16 residues. CDR1 and CDR2 from the germline V gene are SEHNR and FQNEAQ (reference sequence). CDR3 sequence: CASSPASISSYNEQFF. The CDR3 region has the DNA TGTGCCAGCAGCCCTGCGAGCATTAGCTCCTACAATGAGCAGTTCTTC.

This clonotype was counted ten times or more. This chain uses TRBV2 with TRBJ2-5; 8 bases match TRBD2. Looked up from germline, CDR1 is SNHLY and CDR2 is FYNNEI. V gave up 4 bases and J gave up 5 bases; unmatched junction bases: 9. This CDR3 contains 15 residues. In DNA, the CDR3 is TGTGCCAGCAGTGGGGCGAGCGGGAGTTGGGAGACCCAGTACTTC. Amino acid sequence: CASSGASGSWETQYF.

This clonotype was recorded at least ten times. The chain has TRBV20-1 and TRBJ1-5, with TRBD1 matching over 8 bases. CDR3 size: 17 residues. CDR1 and CDR2 (germline): DFQATT, SNEGSKA (reference sequence). Trimming at V came to 1 base and at J to 0 bases, leaving 8 bases not matched to a gene. The CDR3 DNA sequence: TGCAGTGCTAGAGCCCTGGCAGGGGGCTTTAGCAATCAGCCCCAGCATTTT. Encoded protein: CSARALAGGFSNQPQHF.

The sample holds many counts of this clonotype. The chain has TRBV7-9 and TRBJ2-7, with a possible D match to TRBD2 (5 bases). CDR1 and CDR2 from the germline V gene are SEHNR and FQNEAQ (reference sequence). This CDR3 has 15 amino acids. The V and J ends lost 5 bases and 2 bases respectively, with 16 bases between them. The CDR3 DNA reads TGTGCCAGCAGCCCCCCCGGGGAGAGGGCCTACGAGCAGTACTTC. It translates to CASSPPGERAYEQYF.

This clonotype was seen many times. This chain connects TRBV7-6 to TRBJ2-1; 7 bases agree with TRBD1. The V gene's germline CDR1 is SGHVS and CDR2 FNYEAQ. This CDR3 is 18 amino acids long. Trimming removed 5 bases from V and 0 bases from J; junction bases left unmatched: 13. DNA of the CDR3: TGTGCCAGCAGCCCCCGACCGACTGGACAGGTCTCCTACAATGAGCAGTTCTTC. Amino acids: CASSPRPTGQVSYNEQFF. Drawing the rest from reference TRBV7-6 and TRBJ2-1, the complete variable domain is GAGVSQSPRYKVTKRGQDVALRCDPISGHVSLYWYRQALGQGPEFLTYFNYEAQQDKSGLPNDRFSAERPEGSISTLTIQRTEQRDSAMYRCASSPRPTGQVSYNEQFFGPGTRLTVL.

This clonotype was detected a few times. This rearrangement joins TRBV27 to TRBJ2-1; 9 nucleotides align to TRBD1. V was pared by 5 bases and J by 7 bases, with 6 bases of the junction left unmatched. Germline CDR1 MNHEY, CDR2 SMNVEV (reference sequence). The CDR3 covers 14 residues. DNA for the CDR3: TGTGCCAGCAGTCCCGGGACAGGGCTAAATGAGCAGTTCTTC. Translating gives CASSPGTGLNEQFF.

CDR3 region: CANLRVDSHEAFF. The CDR3 DNA is TGTGCCAACCTACGGGTGGACAGCCACGAAGCTTTCTTT. This chain uses TRBV21-1 with TRBJ1-1; the table's D call, TRBD1, has no DNA check behind it. TRBV21-1 has pseudogene status. The CDR3 contains 13 residues.

Comments on this clonotype: Mismatch with germline at one junction end may stem from a read error. The chain uses TRBV6-1 and TRBJ2-1, with D hard to call. There are 12 residues in the CDR3. Per germline, CDR1 MNHNS and CDR2 SASEGT. The CDR3 region is CASREDLNEQFF. CDR3 coding DNA: TGTGCCAGCAGGGAAGATTTGAATGAGCAGTTCTTC.

V is TRBV5-6 and J is TRBJ2-5; D unresolved. Per the germline V gene, CDR1 is SGHDT and CDR2 is YYEEEE. The CDR3 is 15 amino acids. Trimming removed 2 bases from V and 5 bases from J, with 16 bases in between. DNA for the CDR3: TGTGCCAGCAGCTTAGTCTGGGTAGATACGGAGACCCAGTACTTC. Its protein is CASSLVWVDTETQYF.

The rearrangement uses TRBV2 and TRBJ2-7; 9 bases fit TRBD1. Unmatched junction bases numbered 8, after V lost 6 bases and J lost 2 bases. CDR1 and CDR2 (germline): SNHLY, FYNNEI. The CDR3 is made up of 15 amino acids. The DNA of the CDR3 is TGTGCCAGCAGCGTAGTCGGACAGGGGCCCTACGAGCAGTACTTC. Translated, it gives CASSVVGQGPYEQYF.

The table lists this clonotype with a count of one. This sequence joins TRBV2 and TRBJ2-1; the D gene is possibly TRBD2 (5 bases). The CDR3 contains 14 residues. CDR1 and CDR2 from the germline V gene are SNHLY and FYNNEI. V lost 5 bases and J lost 0, with 8 bases in between. CDR3 nucleotide sequence: TGTGCCAGCAGTTGGAGCGGCTCCTACAATGAGCAGTTCTTC. It translates to CASSWSGSYNEQFF.

The DNA for the CDR3 is TGTGCCATCAGTGAGAGGGGACTTCTTGGTCAGCCCCAGCATTTT. This sequence encodes CAISERGLLGQPQHF. The genes are TRBV10-3 and TRBJ1-5; TRBD1 is a possible D gene (5 bases). The germline V and J ends were trimmed by 2 bases and 6 bases, with 14 bases remaining between them. The CDR3 is 15 residues long. Germline values: CDR1 ENHRY, CDR2 SYGVKD.

The V and J genes are TRBV29-1 and TRBJ2-2; 7 bases map to TRBD2. The length of the CDR3 is 12 residues. Germline V gene lookup returns CDR1 SQVTM and CDR2 ANQGSEA. V shed 7 bases, J shed 5 bases, and the junction held 4 bases outside the gene matches. The CDR3 DNA follows: TGCAGCGCCCGGGGGGAAACCGGGGAGCTGTTTTTT. Protein sequence: CSARGETGELFF.

This clonotype has at least ten counts. The chain recombines TRBV12-3 or TRBV12-4 with TRBJ2-7; no clear D gene. The germline V and J ends were trimmed by 3 bases and 3 bases, with 9 bases remaining between them. The CDR3 sequence is 13 residues long. The CDR3 spells CASSFGPNYEQYF. Here the CDR3 DNA reads TGTGCCAGCAGTTTTGGGCCCAACTACGAGCAGTACTTC.